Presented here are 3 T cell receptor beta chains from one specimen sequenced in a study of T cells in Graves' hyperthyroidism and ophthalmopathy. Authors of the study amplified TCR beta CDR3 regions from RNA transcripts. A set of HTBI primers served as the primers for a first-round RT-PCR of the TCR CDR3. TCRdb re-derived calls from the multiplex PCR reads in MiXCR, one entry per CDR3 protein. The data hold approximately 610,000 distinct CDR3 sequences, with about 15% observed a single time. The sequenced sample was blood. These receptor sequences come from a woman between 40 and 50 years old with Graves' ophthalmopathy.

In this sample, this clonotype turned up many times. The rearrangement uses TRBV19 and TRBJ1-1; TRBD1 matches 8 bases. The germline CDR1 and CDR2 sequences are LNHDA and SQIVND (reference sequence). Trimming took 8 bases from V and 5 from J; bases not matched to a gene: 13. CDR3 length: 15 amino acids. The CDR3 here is CASSITGTGPTEAFF. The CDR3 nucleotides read TGTGCCAGTTCGATCACCGGGACAGGTCCGACTGAAGCTTTCTTT.

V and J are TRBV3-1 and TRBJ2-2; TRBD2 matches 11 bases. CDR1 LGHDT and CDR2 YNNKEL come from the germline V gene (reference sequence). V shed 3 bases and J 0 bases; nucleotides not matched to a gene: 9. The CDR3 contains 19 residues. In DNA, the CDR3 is TGTGCCAGCAGCCAGGGCCTAATAGCGGGAGGGGCGAACACCGGGGAGCTGTTTTTT. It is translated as CASSQGLIAGGANTGELFF. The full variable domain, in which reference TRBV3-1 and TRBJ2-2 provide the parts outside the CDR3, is DTAVSQTPKYLVTQMGNDKSIKCEQNLGHDTMYWYKQDSKKFLKIMFSYNNKELIINETVPNRFSPKSPDKAHLNLHINSLELGDSAVYFCASSQGLIAGGANTGELFFGEGSRLTVL.

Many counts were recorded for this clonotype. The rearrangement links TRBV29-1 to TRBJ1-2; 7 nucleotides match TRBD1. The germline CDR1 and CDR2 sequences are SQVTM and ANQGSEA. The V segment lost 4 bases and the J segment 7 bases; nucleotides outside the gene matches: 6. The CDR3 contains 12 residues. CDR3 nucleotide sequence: TGCAGCGTTGTCGAACAGGGGCCTGGCTACACCTTC. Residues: CSVVEQGPGYTF.